This paragraph reports one TCR beta chain. Antigen specificity is unknown. The CDR3 contains 16 residues. Germline CDR1 SGHRS, CDR2 YFSETQ. Between the trimmed V and J ends, which lost 0 bases and 2 bases, there was a span of 13 bases. The sample belongs to a study of T-cell memory formation after mild COVID-19. The wider study: Among the donors, TCR clusters were largely specific to each donor.

Study observations and caveats: Proof of SARS-CoV-2 specificity was absent for the second-wave clones that crested on day 37. From day 15 to 85, contracting clones were balanced between CD4 and CD8, whereas later expanders leaned toward CD4+.

Researchers used 5'RACE with constant-segment primers to make TCR alpha and TCR beta cDNA libraries that carry sample barcodes and UMIs. MiXCR, run by TCRdb on the 5' RACE reads, gives a single entry per CDR3 protein. The table has about 100,000 distinct CDR3 sequences, over 15% seen once. This TCR was sampled from a man between 18 and 29 years old who had mild COVID-19 (a few samples of this study predate the infection). Cell type and time point are not known. The sequencing input was PBMCs or a T cell subset sorted from them (not recorded which). The chain employs TRBV5-1 and TRBJ2-3; D is possibly TRBD1 (5 bases). This chain's CDR3 is CASSLGGSAFTDTQYF. For the CDR3, the DNA is TGCGCCAGCAGCTTGGGGGGCTCCGCCTTCACAGATACGCAGTATTTT.